A single sample is the source of the 22 T cell receptor beta chains below, sequenced in a study of blood T cell repertoires in COVID-19. The protocol was immunoSEQ multiplex PCR, while the TCRdb copy is restricted to in-frame clones and leaves out a portion. The sample has roughly 200,000 clones, 86% seen once; the top ten hold more than 4%. Sequencing input: PBMCs or T cells enriched from blood (not recorded which). These receptors were obtained from a woman in her twenties or thirties who had been exposed to COVID-19.

This chain joins TRBV19 and TRBJ1-2, with D possibly matching TRBD1 (5 bases). The CDR3 totals 16 residues. Germline V gives CDR1 LNHDA, CDR2 SQIVND (reference sequence). V was pared by 7 bases and J by 4 bases, with 22 bases between. The CDR3 DNA sequence: TGTGCCAGTACCTCTGGGGCGAACTCGGTCGGCTATGGCTACACCTTC. Translating gives CASTSGANSVGYGYTF.

This chain connects TRBV15 to TRBJ2-3; unclear D gene. This CDR3 spans 15 amino acids. With 2 bases removed from V and 2 bases from J, the gap between germline ends came to 11 bases. Germline V gene data show CDR1 as LNHNV and CDR2 as YYDKDF (reference sequence). The CDR3 DNA is TGTGCCACCAGCAGAAGGTTAGCTTTCACAGATACGCAGTATTTT. It is translated as CATSRRLAFTDTQYF.

The V and J genes are TRBV2 and TRBJ1-5, with a tentative D call TRBD1 (5 bases). In germline, CDR1 is SNHLY, CDR2 FYNNEI. This CDR3 spans 13 amino acids. V was pared by 5 bases and J by 7 bases, with 12 bases between. CDR3 protein: CASSTPPGQPQHF. CDR3 in DNA: TGTGCCAGCAGTACCCCCCCAGGGCAGCCCCAGCATTTT.

The chain links TRBV7-3 to TRBJ2-5; 9 bases agree with TRBD1. CDR1 and CDR2 (germline): SGHTA, FQGTGA. This CDR3 has 13 amino acids. V shed 5 bases and J 7 bases; nucleotides not matched to a gene: 5. This chain's CDR3 is CASSRDRVGTQYF. CDR3 nucleotides: TGTGCCAGCAGCCGGGACAGGGTTGGGACCCAGTACTTC.

V usage is TRBV5-1 and J usage is TRBJ2-3, with D hard to call. The ends were cut back, 5 bases at V and 1 base at J, with 14 bases in the middle. Germline lookup yields CDR1 SGHRS and CDR2 YFSETQ. This CDR3 is built from 15 residues. The CDR3 region has the DNA TGCGCCAGCAGGTACGGTGCACGAGGCACAGATACGCAGTATTTT. Protein product: CASRYGARGTDTQYF.

CDR3 sequence: CASSLSGVYGYTF. In nucleotides, the CDR3 is TGTGCCAGCAGCTTATCCGGGGTCTATGGCTACACCTTC. The chain uses TRBV11-1 and TRBJ1-2; no clear D gene. V was cut by 2 bases and J by 4 bases, with 8 bases left in between. The CDR3 contains 13 residues. The germline V gene encodes CDR1 SGHAT and CDR2 FQDESV (reference sequence).

CDR3 coding DNA: TGTGCCAGCAGCCTCGCTCGGACTAGCGGGACGACCAGCTCCTACGAGCAGTACTTC. As protein: CASSLARTSGTTSSYEQYF. The rearrangement uses TRBV3-1 (or the pseudogene TRBV3-2) and TRBJ2-7; 12 positions match TRBD2. Germline-derived CDR1 and CDR2 are LGHDT and YNNKEL (reference sequence). The ends lost 4 bases at V and 0 bases at J; junction bases unmatched: 13. There are 19 residues in the CDR3.

The rearrangement links TRBV29-1 to TRBJ1-4; D ambiguous. The germline gives CDR1 SQVTM, CDR2 ANQGSEA. The V gene lost 0 bases and the J gene lost 8 bases, with 7 bases spanning the gap. The CDR3 totals 12 residues. Here the CDR3 reads CSVEDPGEKLFF. DNA for the CDR3: TGCAGCGTTGAAGATCCGGGGGAAAAACTGTTTTTT.

The genes are TRBV2 and TRBJ2-5; 7 positions match TRBD1. The CDR3 sequence is 16 residues long. Trimming removed 6 bases from V and 0 bases from J; junction bases left unmatched: 10. CDR1 SNHLY and CDR2 FYNNEI come from the germline V gene. CDR3 amino acids: CASSARDREYQETQYF. The CDR3 DNA follows: TGTGCCAGCAGCGCACGGGACAGAGAATACCAAGAGACCCAGTACTTC.

This clone showed up just once. The chain combines TRBV18 with TRBJ1-3; D is unclear. Germline CDR1 is KGHSH and CDR2 is LQKENI. The CDR3 covers 15 residues. The V and J ends lost 6 bases and 4 bases respectively, with 16 bases between them. The DNA of the CDR3 is TGTGCCAGCTCCCTCGGTTTAACCCCCGGAAACACCATATATTTT. This encodes CASSLGLTPGNTIYF.

The V and J genes are TRBV5-3 and TRBJ2-3, with 7 bases fitting TRBD1. TRBV5-3 is annotated as an ORF whose role is uncertain. The CDR3 is made up of 15 amino acids. V lost 4 bases and J lost 2; bases outside the gene matches: 7. The CDR3 bases are TGTGCCAGAAGCAGAGAGGGGGCGAACACAGATACGCAGTATTTT. As protein: CARSREGANTDTQYF.

V usage is TRBV6-2 or TRBV6-3 and J usage is TRBJ2-7; D not certain. Germline assignment: CDR1 MNHEY and CDR2 SVGEGT. V lost 2 bases to trimming and J lost 4 bases, with 6 bases between them. The CDR3 runs to 12 residues. The CDR3 spells CASSYRVYEQYF. DNA for the CDR3: TGTGCCAGCAGTTACCGGGTTTACGAGCAGTACTTC.

This clone showed up just a few times. Distinct nucleotide sequences in the sample also encode this CDR3. The chain recombines TRBV5-1 with TRBJ1-2; D gene ambiguous. Per germline, CDR1 SGHRS and CDR2 YFSETQ. The CDR3 extends over 13 amino acids. V was cut by 0 bases and J by 2 bases, with 5 bases left in between. The CDR3 nucleotides read TGCGCCAGCAGCTTGGACTCGAACTATGGCTACACCTTC. Encoded protein: CASSLDSNYGYTF.

Here the CDR3 DNA reads TGTGCCAGCAGCTTGCTTACAGGGAGCTCCTACGAGCAGTACTTC. Encoded protein: CASSLLTGSSYEQYF. The rearrangement uses TRBV5-8 and TRBJ2-7; possible D gene TRBD1, 6 bases. Germline CDR1 SGHTS, CDR2 YDEGEE. The CDR3 consists of 15 residues. Trimming took 1 base from V and 0 from J, leaving 11 bases between them.

V and J are TRBV4-2 and TRBJ2-1, with 9 bases lining up with TRBD2. V lost 3 bases, J lost 7 bases, and 19 bases stayed unmatched. The CDR3 spans 19 residues. In germline, CDR1 is LGHNA, CDR2 YNFKEQ. Written as DNA, the CDR3 is TGTGCCAGCAGCCATAACACGTGGACAGCGGGGGGCCATTTGAATGAGCAGTTCTTC. This gives the protein CASSHNTWTAGGHLNEQFF.

This chain joins TRBV28 and TRBJ1-4; D perhaps matches TRBD1 (5 bases). This CDR3 comprises 14 residues. The V and J ends lost 5 bases and 3 bases respectively, with 10 bases between them. Germline V gene lookup returns CDR1 MDHEN and CDR2 SYDVKM. CDR3 nucleotide sequence: TGTGCCAGCAGTCTATCAGGGTCTAATGAAAAACTGTTTTTT. This gives the protein CASSLSGSNEKLFF. Supplemented by reference TRBV28 and TRBJ1-4, the full variable domain reads DVKVTQSSRYLVKRTGEKVFLECVQDMDHENMFWYRQDPGLGLRLIYFSYDVKMKEKGDIPEGYSVSREKKERFSLILESASTNQTSMYLCASSLSGSNEKLFFGSGTQLSVL.

This clone was observed a single time. The chain couples TRBV11-2 to TRBJ2-4; D perhaps matches TRBD2 (6 bases). Germline values: CDR1 SGHAT, CDR2 FQNNGV. CDR3 length equals 17 residues. V dropped 3 bases and J dropped 6 bases, with 21 bases sitting between them. This CDR3 is CASSFGEVGRISNIQYF. CDR3 nucleotide sequence: TGTGCCAGCAGCTTTGGTGAGGTGGGGAGGATCTCAAACATTCAGTACTTC.

The chain links TRBV11-2 to TRBJ1-4, with TRBD1 matching over 10 bases. This CDR3 spans 14 amino acids. Germline V lookup: CDR1 SGHAT, CDR2 FQNNGV. Unmatched junction bases numbered 5, after V lost 5 bases and J lost 8 bases. This CDR3 reads CASSLGTGDEKLFF. The CDR3 DNA sequence: TGTGCCAGCAGCCTAGGGACAGGGGACGAAAAACTGTTTTTT.

This chain uses TRBV19 with TRBJ2-2; TRBD1 matches 7 bases. This CDR3 has 15 residues. Unmatched junction bases numbered 3, after V lost 5 bases and J lost 0 bases. CDR1 is LNHDA, CDR2 SQIVND, per germline (reference sequence). The CDR3 sequence: CASSPQGSNTGELFF. CDR3 nucleotide sequence: TGTGCCAGTAGTCCACAGGGGTCGAACACCGGGGAGCTGTTTTTT.

This clone has a handful of counts. The V and J genes are TRBV2 and TRBJ2-7; the match to TRBD1 covers 8 bases. This CDR3 comprises 15 residues. CDR1 SNHLY and CDR2 FYNNEI come from the germline V gene. The V and J ends lost 6 bases and 6 bases, in that order; junction bases with no gene match: 13. The CDR3 bases are TGTGCCAGCAGCGGACAGGGAAGGGCCTCGAGCGAGCAGTACTTC. It specifies CASSGQGRASSEQYF. The whole variable domain, remainder taken from reference TRBV2 and TRBJ2-7, is EPEVTQTPSHQVTQMGQEVILRCVPISNHLYFYWYRQILGQKVEFLVSFYNNEISEKSEIFDDQFSVERPDGSNFTLKIRSTKLEDSAMYFCASSGQGRASSEQYFGPGTRLTVT.

The gene calls are TRBV6-1 and TRBJ1-2; D might be TRBD1 (5 bases). Trimming removed 1 base at V and 3 bases at J, with 9 bases between. Germline CDR1 reads MNHNS; CDR2 reads SASEGT. CDR3 length: 14 residues. The CDR3 loop reads CASSEEVRDYGYTF. The CDR3 DNA sequence: TGTGCCAGCAGTGAAGAGGTCAGGGACTATGGCTACACCTTC.

V usage is TRBV9 and J usage is TRBJ2-1; TRBD2 matches 10 bases. CDR3 length equals 21 residues. The V gene end was trimmed by 0 bases and the J gene end by 0 bases; junction bases not matched to a gene: 15. Per germline, CDR1 SGDLS and CDR2 YYNGEE. The CDR3 DNA follows: TGTGCCAGCAGCGTAGCCCGTAAGGCTAGCGGGGGCCAAAGCTCCTACAATGAGCAGTTCTTC. The encoded protein is CASSVARKASGGQSSYNEQFF.